This T cell receptor beta chain was retrieved from a study of blood T cells in healthy people across ages. Study-level results: Estimates drawn from one million T cells were deemed to understate diversity.

Using a J-beta primer mix together with a sample-barcoded 5' primer, a second PCR was run for roughly 6 to 12 cycles. With 12 random nucleotides, a template-switch adaptor tagged each individual cDNA molecule. TCRdb passed the 5' RACE reads through MiXCR, listing each CDR3 protein once. In the table there are roughly 2 million distinct CDR3 sequences, approximately 50% of which are singletons. This CDR3 contains 15 residues. CDR1 SGHRS and CDR2 YFSETQ come from the germline V gene. The ends were cut back, 4 bases at V and 4 bases at J, with 17 bases in the middle. This clonotype turned up a few times. The antigen is not known.

The sample was blood. The receptor was derived from a woman in her thirties or forties in good health. The chain uses TRBV5-1 and TRBJ2-5, with D tentatively TRBD1 (5 bases). The CDR3 DNA follows: TGCGCCAGCAGCCCAACCACAGGTTTTGGAGAGACCCAGTACTTC. Encoded protein: CASSPTTGFGETQYF.